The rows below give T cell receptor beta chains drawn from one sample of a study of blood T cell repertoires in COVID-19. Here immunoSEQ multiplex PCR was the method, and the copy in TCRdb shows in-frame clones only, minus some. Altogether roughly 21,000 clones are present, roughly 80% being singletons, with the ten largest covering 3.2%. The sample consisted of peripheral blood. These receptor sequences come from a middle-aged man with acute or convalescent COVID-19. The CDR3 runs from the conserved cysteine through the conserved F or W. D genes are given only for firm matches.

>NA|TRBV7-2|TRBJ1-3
CASSLKPADSGNTIYF
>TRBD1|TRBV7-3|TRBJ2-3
CASSPSDRPTEDTQYF
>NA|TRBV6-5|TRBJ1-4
CASRPGSPNEKLFF
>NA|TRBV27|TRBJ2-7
CASSLSSGVYEQYF
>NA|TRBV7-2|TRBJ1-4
CASSLPPSGRSEKLFF
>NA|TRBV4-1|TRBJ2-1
CASSQDRGGASNEQFF
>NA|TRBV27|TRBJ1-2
CASSWGQNYGYTF
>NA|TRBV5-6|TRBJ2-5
CASILGGLQETQYF
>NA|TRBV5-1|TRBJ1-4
CASSLATTNEKLFF
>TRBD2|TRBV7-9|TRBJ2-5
CASSLEAGGPRETQYF
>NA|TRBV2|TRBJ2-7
CASKASSYEQYF
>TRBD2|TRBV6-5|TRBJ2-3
CASSQTSGTQYF
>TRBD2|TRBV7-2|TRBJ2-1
CASSLASSGENEQFF
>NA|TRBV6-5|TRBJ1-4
CASSRARENEKLFF
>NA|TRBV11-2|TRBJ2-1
CASSSSPGVQFF
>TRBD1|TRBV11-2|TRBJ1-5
CASSETRTGVTGNQPQHF
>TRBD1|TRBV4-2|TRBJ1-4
CASSLRPGQGNEKLFF
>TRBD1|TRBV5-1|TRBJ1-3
CASSLSQGAQYGGNTIYF
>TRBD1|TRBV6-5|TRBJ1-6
CASITLGGRGPLHF
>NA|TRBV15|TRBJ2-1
CATSREPIYGAGPGNEQFF
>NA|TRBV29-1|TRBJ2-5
CSSRGDQETQYF
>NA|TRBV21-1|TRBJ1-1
CAPPVSGTEAFF
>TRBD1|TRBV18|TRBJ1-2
CASSPASPGQVFNGYTF
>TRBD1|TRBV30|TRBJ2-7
CAWGQGLKDEQYF
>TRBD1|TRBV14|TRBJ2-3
CASSLGQGGTDTQYF
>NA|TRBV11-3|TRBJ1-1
CASSLGRGSEAFF
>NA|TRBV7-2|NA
CASSLRRDEQYF
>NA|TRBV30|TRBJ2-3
CAWRPGQSTDTQYF
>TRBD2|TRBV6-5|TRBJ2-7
CASSYSGSSYEQYF
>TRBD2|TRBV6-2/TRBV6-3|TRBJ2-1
CASSTGLAGSNEQFF
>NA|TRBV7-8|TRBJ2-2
CASSPLAGLAGGELFF
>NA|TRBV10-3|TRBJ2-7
CAISENLNYEQYF
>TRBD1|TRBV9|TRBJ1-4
CASSVTGWDEKLFF
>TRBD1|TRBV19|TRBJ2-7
CASSGARTGNYEQYF
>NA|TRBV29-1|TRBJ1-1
CSVPREGGMNTEAFF